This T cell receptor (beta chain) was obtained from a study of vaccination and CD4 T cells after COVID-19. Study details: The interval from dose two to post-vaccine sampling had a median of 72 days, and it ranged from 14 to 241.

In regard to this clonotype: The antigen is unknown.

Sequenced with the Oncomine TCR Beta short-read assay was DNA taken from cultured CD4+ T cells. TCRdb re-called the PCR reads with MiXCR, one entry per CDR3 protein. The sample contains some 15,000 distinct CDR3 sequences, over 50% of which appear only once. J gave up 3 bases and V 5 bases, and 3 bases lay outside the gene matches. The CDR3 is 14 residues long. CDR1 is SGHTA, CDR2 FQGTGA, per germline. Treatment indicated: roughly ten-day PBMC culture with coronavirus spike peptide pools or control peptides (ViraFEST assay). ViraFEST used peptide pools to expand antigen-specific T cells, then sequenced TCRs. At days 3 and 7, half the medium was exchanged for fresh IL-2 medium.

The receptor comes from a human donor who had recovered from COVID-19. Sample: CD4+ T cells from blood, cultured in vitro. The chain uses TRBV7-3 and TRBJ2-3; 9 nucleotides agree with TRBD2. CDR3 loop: CASSAGLATDTQYF. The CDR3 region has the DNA TGTGCCAGCAGCGCCGGACTAGCGACAGATACGCAGTATTTT.